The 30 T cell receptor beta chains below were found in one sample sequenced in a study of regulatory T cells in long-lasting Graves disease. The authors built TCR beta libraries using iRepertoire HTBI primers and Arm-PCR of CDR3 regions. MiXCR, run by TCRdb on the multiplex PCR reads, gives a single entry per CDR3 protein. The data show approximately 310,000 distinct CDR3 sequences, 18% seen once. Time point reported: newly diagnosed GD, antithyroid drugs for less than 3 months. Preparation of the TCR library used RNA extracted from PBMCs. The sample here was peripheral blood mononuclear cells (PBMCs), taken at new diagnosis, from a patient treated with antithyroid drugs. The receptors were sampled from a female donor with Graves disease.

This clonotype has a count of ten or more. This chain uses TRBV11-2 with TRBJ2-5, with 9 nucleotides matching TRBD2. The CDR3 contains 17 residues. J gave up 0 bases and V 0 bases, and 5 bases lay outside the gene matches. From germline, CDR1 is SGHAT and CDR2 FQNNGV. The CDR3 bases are TGTGCCAGCAGCTTAGAAGGGCTAGCGGGATACCAAGAGACCCAGTACTTC. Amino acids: CASSLEGLAGYQETQYF.

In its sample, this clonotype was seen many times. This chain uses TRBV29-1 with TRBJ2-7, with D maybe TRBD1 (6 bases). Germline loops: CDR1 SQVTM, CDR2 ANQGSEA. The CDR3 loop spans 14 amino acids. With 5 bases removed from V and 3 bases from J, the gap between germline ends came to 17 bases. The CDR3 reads CSVLEQGRIYEQYF. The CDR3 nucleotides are TGCAGCGTTCTCGAACAGGGAAGAATCTACGAGCAGTACTTC.

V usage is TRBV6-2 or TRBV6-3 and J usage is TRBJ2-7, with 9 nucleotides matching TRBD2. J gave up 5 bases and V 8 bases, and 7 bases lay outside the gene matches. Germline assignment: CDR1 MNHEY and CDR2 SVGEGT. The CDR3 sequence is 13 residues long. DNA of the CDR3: TGTGCCAGCGGGAGGCCTAGCGGGAACGAGCAGTACTTC. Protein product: CASGRPSGNEQYF.

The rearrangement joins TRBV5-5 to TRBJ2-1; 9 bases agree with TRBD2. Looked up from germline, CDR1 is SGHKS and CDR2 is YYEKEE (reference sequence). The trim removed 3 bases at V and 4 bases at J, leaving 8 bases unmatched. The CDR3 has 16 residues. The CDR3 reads CASSYIAGEGYNEQFF. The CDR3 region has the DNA TGTGCCAGCAGCTACATAGCGGGGGAGGGGTACAATGAGCAGTTCTTC.

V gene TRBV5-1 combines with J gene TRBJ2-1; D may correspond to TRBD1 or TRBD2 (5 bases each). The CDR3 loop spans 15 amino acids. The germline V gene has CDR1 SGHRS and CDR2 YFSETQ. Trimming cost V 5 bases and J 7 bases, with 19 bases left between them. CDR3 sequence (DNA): TGCGCCAGCAGAGAGTACGGGACCGGGCGGAATGAGCAGTTCTTC. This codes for CASREYGTGRNEQFF.

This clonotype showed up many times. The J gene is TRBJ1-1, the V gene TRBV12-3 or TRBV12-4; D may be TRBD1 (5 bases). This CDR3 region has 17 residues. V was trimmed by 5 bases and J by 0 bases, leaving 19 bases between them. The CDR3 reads CASSPSGQGPMNTEAFF. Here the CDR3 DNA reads TGTGCCAGCAGTCCATCGGGGCAGGGACCCATGAACACTGAAGCTTTCTTT.

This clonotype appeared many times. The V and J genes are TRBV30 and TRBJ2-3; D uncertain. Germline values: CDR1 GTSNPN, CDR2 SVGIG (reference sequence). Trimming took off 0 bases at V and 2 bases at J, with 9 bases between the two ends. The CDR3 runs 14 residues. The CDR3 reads CAWSVGSDTDTQYF. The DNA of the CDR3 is TGTGCCTGGAGTGTGGGCTCCGACACAGATACGCAGTATTTT.

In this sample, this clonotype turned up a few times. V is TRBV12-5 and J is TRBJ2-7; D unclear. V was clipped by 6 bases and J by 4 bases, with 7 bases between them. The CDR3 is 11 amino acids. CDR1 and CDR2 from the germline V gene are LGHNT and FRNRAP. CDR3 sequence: CASGLLYEQYF. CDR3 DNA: TGTGCTAGTGGACTGTTATACGAGCAGTACTTC.

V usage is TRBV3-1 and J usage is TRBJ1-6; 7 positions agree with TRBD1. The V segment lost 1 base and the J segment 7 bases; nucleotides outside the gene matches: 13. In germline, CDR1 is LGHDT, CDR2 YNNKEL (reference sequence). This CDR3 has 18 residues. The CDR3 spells CASSQAWGGFRGNSPLHF. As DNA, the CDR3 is TGTGCCAGCAGCCAAGCCTGGGGGGGGTTCAGGGGGAATTCACCCCTCCACTTT.

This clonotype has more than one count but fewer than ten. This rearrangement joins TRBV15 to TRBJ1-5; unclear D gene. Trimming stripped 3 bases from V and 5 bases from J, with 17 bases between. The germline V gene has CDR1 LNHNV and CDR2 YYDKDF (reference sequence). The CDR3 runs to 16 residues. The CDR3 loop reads CATSRGPTGLDQPQHF. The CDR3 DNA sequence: TGTGCCACCAGCAGGGGCCCCACTGGTTTAGATCAGCCCCAGCATTTT.

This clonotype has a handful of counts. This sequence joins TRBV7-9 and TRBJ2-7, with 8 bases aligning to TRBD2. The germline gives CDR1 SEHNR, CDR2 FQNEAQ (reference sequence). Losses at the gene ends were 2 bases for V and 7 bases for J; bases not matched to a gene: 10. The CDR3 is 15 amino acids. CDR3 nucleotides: TGTGCCAGCAGCTTAAGAGCGGGAGAAGTATATGAGCAGTACTTC. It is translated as CASSLRAGEVYEQYF. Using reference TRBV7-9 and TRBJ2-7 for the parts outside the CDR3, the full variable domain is DTGVSQNPRHKITKRGQNVTFRCDPISEHNRLYWYRQTLGQGPEFLTYFQNEAQLEKSRLLSDRFSAERPKGSFSTLEIQRTEQGDSAMYLCASSLRAGEVYEQYFGPGTRLTVT.

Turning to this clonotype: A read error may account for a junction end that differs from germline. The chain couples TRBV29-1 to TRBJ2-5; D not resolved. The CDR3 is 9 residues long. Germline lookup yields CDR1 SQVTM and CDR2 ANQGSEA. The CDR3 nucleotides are TGCAGCGTGGAAGAGACCCAGTACTTC. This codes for CSVEETQYF.

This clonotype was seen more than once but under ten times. The CDR3 region has the DNA TGCGCCAGCAGCTTACAGTGGAAAGATACGCAGTATTTT. Its translation is CASSLQWKDTQYF. The chain recombines TRBV5-1 with TRBJ2-3, with D uncertain. V lost 2 bases, J lost 5 bases, and 9 bases lay in between. Germline V CDR1 and CDR2: SGHRS, YFSETQ. This CDR3 contains 13 residues.

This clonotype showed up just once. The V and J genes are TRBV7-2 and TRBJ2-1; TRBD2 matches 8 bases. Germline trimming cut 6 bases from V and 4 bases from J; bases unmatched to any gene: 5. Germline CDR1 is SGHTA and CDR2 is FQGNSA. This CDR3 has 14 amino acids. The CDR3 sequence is CASRPSGGYNEQFF. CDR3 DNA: TGTGCCAGCAGACCGTCGGGGGGGTACAATGAGCAGTTCTTC.

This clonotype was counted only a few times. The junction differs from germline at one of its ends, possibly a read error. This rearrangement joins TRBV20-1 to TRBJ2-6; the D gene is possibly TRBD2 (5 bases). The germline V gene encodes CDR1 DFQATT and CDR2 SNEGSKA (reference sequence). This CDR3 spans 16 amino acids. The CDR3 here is CSARVSGSSGANVLTF. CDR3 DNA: TGCAGTGCTAGAGTTAGTGGGAGCTCTGGTGCCAACGTCCTGACTTTC.

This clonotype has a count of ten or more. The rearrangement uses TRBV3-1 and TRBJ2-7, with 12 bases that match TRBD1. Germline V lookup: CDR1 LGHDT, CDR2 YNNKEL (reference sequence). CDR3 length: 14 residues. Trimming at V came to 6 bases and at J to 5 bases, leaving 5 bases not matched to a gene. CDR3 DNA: TGTGCCAGCAGTTTGGGGACAGGGGGCCACGAGCAGTACTTC. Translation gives CASSLGTGGHEQYF.

The CDR3 sequence is CASSRQHSSYEQYF. The CDR3 DNA is TGTGCCAGCAGTCGCCAACATAGCTCCTACGAGCAGTACTTC. The gene calls are TRBV6-1 and TRBJ2-7; no definite D call. The CDR3 contains 14 residues. The V and J ends lost 5 bases and 0 bases respectively, with 11 bases between them. In germline, CDR1 is MNHNS, CDR2 SASEGT.

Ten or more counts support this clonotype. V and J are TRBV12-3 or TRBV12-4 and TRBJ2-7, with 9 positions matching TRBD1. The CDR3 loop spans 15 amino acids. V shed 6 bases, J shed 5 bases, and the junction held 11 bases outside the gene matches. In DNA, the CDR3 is TGTGCCAGCAGCTACCGGAACAGGGGGCTCGACGAGCAGTACTTC. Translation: CASSYRNRGLDEQYF.

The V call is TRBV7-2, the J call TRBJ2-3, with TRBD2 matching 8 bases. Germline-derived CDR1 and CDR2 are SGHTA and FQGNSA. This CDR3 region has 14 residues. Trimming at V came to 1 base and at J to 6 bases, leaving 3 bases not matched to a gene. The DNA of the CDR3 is TGTGCCAGCAGCTTAGTGACTAGCGCGGATACGCAGTATTTT. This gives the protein CASSLVTSADTQYF.

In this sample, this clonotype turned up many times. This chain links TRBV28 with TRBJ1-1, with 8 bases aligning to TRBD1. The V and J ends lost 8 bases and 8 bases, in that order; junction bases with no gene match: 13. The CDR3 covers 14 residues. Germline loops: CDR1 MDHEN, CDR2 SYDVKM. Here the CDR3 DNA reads TGTGCCAGCGGAACACCGGGACAGGAGGCCGAAGCTTTCTTT. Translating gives CASGTPGQEAEAFF.

The CDR3 coding sequence is TGTGCCAGCAGTTTCCCTGGACAGGGAAGCCCTGAAGCTTTCTTT. Encoded protein: CASSFPGQGSPEAFF. This sequence joins TRBV12-3 or TRBV12-4 and TRBJ1-1; TRBD1 matches at 8 bases. Losses at the gene ends were 3 bases for V and 6 bases for J; bases not matched to a gene: 9. The CDR3 has 15 residues.

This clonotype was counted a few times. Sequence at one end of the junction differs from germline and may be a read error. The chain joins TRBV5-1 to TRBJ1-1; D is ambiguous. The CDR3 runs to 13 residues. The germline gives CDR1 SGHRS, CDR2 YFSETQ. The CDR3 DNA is TGCGCCAGCAGCTTCGGGCAGAACATTGAAGCTTTCTTT. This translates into CASSFGQNIEAFF.

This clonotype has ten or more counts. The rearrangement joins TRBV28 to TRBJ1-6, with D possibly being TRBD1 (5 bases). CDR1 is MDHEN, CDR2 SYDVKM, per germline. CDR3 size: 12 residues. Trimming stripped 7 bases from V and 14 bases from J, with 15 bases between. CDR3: CASTEGRGSLHF. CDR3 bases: TGTGCCAGCACTGAGGGACGGGGATCCCTCCACTTT.

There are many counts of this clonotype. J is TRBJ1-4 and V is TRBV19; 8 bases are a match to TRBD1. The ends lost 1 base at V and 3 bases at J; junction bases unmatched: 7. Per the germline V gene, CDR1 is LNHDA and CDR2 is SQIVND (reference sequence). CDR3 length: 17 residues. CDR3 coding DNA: TGTGCCAGTAGTATAGCCGGCAGGGGGCCAGCTAATGAAAAACTGTTTTTT. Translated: CASSIAGRGPANEKLFF.

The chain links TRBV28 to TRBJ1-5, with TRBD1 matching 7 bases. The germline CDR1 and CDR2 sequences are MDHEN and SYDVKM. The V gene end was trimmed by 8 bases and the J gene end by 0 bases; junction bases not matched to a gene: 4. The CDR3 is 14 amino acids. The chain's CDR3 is CASHRQGSNQPQHF. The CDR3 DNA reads TGTGCCAGCCATAGACAGGGTAGCAATCAGCCCCAGCATTTT.

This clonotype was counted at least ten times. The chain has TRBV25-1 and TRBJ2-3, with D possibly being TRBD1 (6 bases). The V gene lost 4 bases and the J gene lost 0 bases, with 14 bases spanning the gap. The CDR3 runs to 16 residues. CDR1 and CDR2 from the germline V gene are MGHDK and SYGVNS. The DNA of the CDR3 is TGTGCCAGCAGTGGATTTGGGGGCCTAAGCACAGATACGCAGTATTTT. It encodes CASSGFGGLSTDTQYF.

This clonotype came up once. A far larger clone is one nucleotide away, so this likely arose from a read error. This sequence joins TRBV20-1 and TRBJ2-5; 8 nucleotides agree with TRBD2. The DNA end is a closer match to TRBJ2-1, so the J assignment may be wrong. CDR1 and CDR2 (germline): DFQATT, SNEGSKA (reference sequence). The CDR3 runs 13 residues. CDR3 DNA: TGCAGTGCTACGGACGGGGGGGCGGTTGAGCAGTTCTTC. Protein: CSATDGGAVEQFF.

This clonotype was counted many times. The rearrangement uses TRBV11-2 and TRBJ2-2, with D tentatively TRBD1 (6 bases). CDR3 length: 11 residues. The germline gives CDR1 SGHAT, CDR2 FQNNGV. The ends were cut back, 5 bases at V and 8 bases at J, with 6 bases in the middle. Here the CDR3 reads CASSTGGELFF. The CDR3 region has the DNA TGTGCCAGCAGCACAGGGGGGGAGCTGTTTTTT.

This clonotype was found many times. Written as DNA, the CDR3 is TGTGCCACCAGTGACCCTAAAATCACAGGATCTGGGGCCAACGTCCTGACTTTC. Residues: CATSDPKITGSGANVLTF. The chain uses TRBV24-1 and TRBJ2-6; perhaps TRBD1 as D (5 bases). V lost 4 bases to trimming and J lost 1 base, with 16 bases between them. The CDR3 totals 18 residues. Germline values: CDR1 KGHDR, CDR2 SFDVKD.

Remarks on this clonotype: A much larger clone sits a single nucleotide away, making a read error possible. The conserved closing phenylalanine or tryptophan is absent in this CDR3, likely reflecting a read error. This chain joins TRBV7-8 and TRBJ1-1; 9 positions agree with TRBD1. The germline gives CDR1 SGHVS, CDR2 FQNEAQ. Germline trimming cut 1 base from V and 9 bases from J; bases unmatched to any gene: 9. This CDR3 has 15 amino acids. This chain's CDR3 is CASSLGDRDWMKAFS. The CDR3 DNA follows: TGTGCCAGCAGCTTAGGGGACAGGGATTGGATGAAAGCTTTCTCT.